One and the same sample provided the 8 T cell receptor beta chains below, sequenced in a study of shared clonotypes between healthy human individuals. Positively selected for CCR7, the CD45RO-negative cells used as naive CD8 cells excluded terminally differentiated effector memory CD45RA+ cells. The table came from immunoSEQ multiplex PCR; TCRdb's copy has only in-frame clones and leaves some out. Counted here are about 2 million clones, around 96% occurring once; the ten biggest clones make up 0.9% to 1.3%. The sequenced material came from naive CD8+ T cells sorted from blood. Source of these receptors: a man between 18 and 29 years old in good health.

The chain joins TRBV6-1 to TRBJ2-1; D is undetermined. Trimming removed 11 bases at V and 7 bases at J, with 12 bases between. The germline V gene has CDR1 MNHNS and CDR2 SASEGT. The CDR3 has 11 residues. Here the CDR3 reads CACKHANEQFF. The CDR3 nucleotides are TGTGCCTGCAAACACGCGAATGAGCAGTTCTTC.

The chain combines TRBV4-2 with TRBJ2-7; the D gene is possibly TRBD1 (5 bases). Trimming stripped 1 base from V and 2 bases from J, with 15 bases between. CDR3 length: 16 residues. CDR1 LGHNA and CDR2 YNFKEQ come from the germline V gene. The CDR3 reads CASSQGGFASPYEQYF. CDR3 coding DNA: TGTGCCAGCAGCCAAGGGGGCTTCGCCTCCCCCTACGAGCAGTACTTC.

The V and J genes are TRBV5-1 and TRBJ2-7; D is perhaps TRBD1 or TRBD2 (6 bases each). The germline gives CDR1 SGHRS, CDR2 YFSETQ. The CDR3 length is 13 residues. Deletions cut 7 bases from V and 7 bases from J, with 18 bases between. The CDR3 reads CASGVLGAGEQYF. The CDR3 region has the DNA TGCGCCAGCGGTGTCTTGGGGGCGGGAGAGCAGTACTTC.

Of note for this clone: Other DNA sequences of this sample code for an identical CDR3. The chain recombines TRBV27 with TRBJ2-5, with D tentatively TRBD2 (6 bases). Germline CDR1 and CDR2: MNHEY and SMNVEV (reference sequence). The CDR3 runs 14 residues. The V end was cut by 1 base, the J end by 5 bases, with 11 bases between. The CDR3: CASSLYGGGETQYF. CDR3 in DNA: TGTGCCAGCAGTTTATATGGGGGAGGTGAGACCCAGTACTTC.

The chain uses TRBV14 and TRBJ2-1, with D possibly being TRBD2 (6 bases). The CDR3 spans 15 residues. Germline lookup yields CDR1 SGHDN and CDR2 FVKESK. The germline V and J ends were trimmed by 4 bases and 4 bases, with 14 bases remaining between them. Here the CDR3 DNA reads TGTGCCAGCAGCCCAGTGGCGGGATGGTACAATGAGCAGTTCTTC. Translation: CASSPVAGWYNEQFF. Based on the CDR3 plus reference TRBV14 and TRBJ2-1, the full variable domain is EAGVTQFPSHSVIEKGQTVTLRCDPISGHDNLYWYRRVMGKEIKFLLHFVKESKQDESGMPNNRFLAERTGGTYSTLKVQPAELEDSGVYFCASSPVAGWYNEQFFGPGTRLTVL.

The V and J genes are TRBV19 and TRBJ2-7, with a tentative D call TRBD1 (5 bases). The germline V gene encodes CDR1 LNHDA and CDR2 SQIVND (reference sequence). The CDR3 is 14 residues long. V lost 5 bases and J 1 base, leaving 12 bases between the germline ends. CDR3 bases: TGTGCCAGTAGTCAGGACGCAGGGTCCTACGAGCAGTACTTC. It encodes CASSQDAGSYEQYF.

CDR3 amino acids: CASSLVGGGAGTDTQYF. The DNA for the CDR3 is TGTGCCAGCAGCTTAGTTGGGGGGGGCGCCGGCACAGATACGCAGTATTTT. This chain links TRBV11-3 with TRBJ2-3; maybe TRBD2 (7 bases). This CDR3 comprises 17 residues. V lost 1 base and J lost 1, with 15 bases in between. CDR1 and CDR2 from the germline V gene are SGHNT and YENEEA. The whole variable domain, remainder taken from reference TRBV11-3 and TRBJ2-3, is EAGVVQSPRYKIIEKKQPVAFWCNPISGHNTLYWYLQNLGQGPELLIRYENEEAVDDSQLPKDRFSAERLKGVDSTLKIQPAELGDSAVYLCASSLVGGGAGTDTQYFGPGTRLTVL.

The rearrangement joins TRBV5-1 to TRBJ1-1, with 11 positions matching TRBD1. V gave up 3 bases and J gave up 4 bases; unmatched junction bases: 8. The CDR3 is 16 amino acids. Germline V gene sequence: CDR1 SGHRS, CDR2 YFSETQ. The CDR3, as DNA: TGCGCCAGCAGCTGGACAGGGGGCGGCGTCGGCACTGAAGCTTTCTTT. It specifies CASSWTGGGVGTEAFF.